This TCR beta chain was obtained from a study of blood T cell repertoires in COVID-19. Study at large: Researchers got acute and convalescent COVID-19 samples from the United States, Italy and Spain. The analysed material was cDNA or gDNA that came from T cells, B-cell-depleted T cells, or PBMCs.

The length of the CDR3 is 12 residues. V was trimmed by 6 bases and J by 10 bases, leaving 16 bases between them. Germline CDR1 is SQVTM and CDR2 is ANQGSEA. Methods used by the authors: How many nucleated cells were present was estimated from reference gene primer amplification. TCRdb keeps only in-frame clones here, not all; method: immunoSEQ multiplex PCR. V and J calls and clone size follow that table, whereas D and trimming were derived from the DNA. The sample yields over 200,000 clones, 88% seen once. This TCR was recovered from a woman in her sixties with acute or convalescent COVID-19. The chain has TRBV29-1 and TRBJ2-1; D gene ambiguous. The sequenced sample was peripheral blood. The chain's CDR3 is CSVRPGSREQFF. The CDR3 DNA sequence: TGCAGCGTGCGCCCAGGATCAAGGGAGCAGTTCTTC.